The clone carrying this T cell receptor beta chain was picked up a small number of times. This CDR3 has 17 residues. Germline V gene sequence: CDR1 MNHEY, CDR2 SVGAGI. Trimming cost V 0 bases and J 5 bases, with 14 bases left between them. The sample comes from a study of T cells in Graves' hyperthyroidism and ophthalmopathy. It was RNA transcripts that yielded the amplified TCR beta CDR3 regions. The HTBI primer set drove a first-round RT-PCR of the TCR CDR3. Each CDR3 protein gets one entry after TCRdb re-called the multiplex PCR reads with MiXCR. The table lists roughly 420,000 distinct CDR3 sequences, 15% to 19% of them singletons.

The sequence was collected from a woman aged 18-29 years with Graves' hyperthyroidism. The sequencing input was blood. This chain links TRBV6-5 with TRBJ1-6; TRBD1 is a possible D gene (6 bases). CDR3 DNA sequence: TGTGCCAGCAGTTACTCGTTTAGGGACATAAATAATTCACCCCTCCACTTT. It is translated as CASSYSFRDINNSPLHF.